This T cell receptor (beta chain) was documented in a study of neurological immune-mediated disorders. In regard to this clonotype: A much bigger clone sits one base away, suggesting this may be a read error.

V gave up 7 bases and J gave up 0 bases, with 22 bases separating them. The CDR3 is 17 residues long. Germline V gene lookup returns CDR1 SGHRS and CDR2 YFSETQ. PBMCs numbering 2 million and stored at -80 C yielded the unsorted libraries. MiXCR, run by TCRdb on the 5' RACE reads, gives a single entry per CDR3 protein. The sample has tens of thousands of distinct CDR3 sequences; about 4.9% are singletons. The chain carries TRBV5-1 and TRBJ1-2, with D perhaps matching TRBD1 (5 bases). The clonotype was recovered from a man aged 25 to 40 with multiple sclerosis. The sequenced material came from PBMCs. The CDR3, as DNA: TGCGCCAGCTCTCCTACCGTGGGGGGGACTTCTAACTATGGCTACACCTTC. This codes for CASSPTVGGTSNYGYTF.